The clone carrying this T cell receptor beta chain was seen a handful of times. The sample comes from a study of PD-L1 blockade in urothelial cancer. Across the study: Per blood sample, T cells had a median of around 150,000.

The protocol was immunoSEQ multiplex PCR, while the TCRdb copy is restricted to in-frame clones and leaves out a portion. The sample lists approximately 50,000 clones; about 86% were seen once. The CDR3 is 17 residues long. J gave up 6 bases and V 4 bases, and 12 bases lay outside the gene matches. Germline V lookup: CDR1 SGHNT, CDR2 YYREEE (reference sequence). Time point: pretreatment peripheral blood. This specimen was PBMCs, taken around atezolizumab (anti-PD-L1) treatment. The chain employs TRBV5-4 and TRBJ2-2, with 10 bases identical to TRBD1. The receptor comes from a man aged 70 or older with urothelial cancer. CDR3 in amino acids: CASSQGPGQGVPGELFF. CDR3 coding DNA: TGTGCCAGCAGCCAAGGACCAGGACAGGGGGTCCCCGGGGAGCTGTTTTTT.